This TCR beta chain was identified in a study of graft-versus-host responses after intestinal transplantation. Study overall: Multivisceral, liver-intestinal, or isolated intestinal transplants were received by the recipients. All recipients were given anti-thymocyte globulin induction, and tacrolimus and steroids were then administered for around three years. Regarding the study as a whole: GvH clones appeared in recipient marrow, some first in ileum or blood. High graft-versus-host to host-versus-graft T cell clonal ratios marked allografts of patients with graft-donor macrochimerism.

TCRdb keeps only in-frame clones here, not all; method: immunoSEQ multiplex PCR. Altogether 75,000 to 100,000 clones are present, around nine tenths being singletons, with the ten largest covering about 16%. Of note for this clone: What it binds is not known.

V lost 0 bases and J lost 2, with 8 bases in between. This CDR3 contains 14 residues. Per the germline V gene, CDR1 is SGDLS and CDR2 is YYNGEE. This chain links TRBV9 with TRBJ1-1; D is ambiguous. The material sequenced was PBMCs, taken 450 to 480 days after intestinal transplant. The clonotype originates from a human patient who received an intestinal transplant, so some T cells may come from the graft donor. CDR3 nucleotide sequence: TGTGCCAGCAGCGTAGCTGCGGTAAACACTGAAGCTTTCTTT. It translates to CASSVAAVNTEAFF. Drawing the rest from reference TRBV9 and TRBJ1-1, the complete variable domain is DSGVTQTPKHLITATGQRVTLRCSPRSGDLSVYWYQQSLDQGLQFLIQYYNGEERAKGNILERFSAQQFPDLHSELNLSSLELGDSALYFCASSVAAVNTEAFFGQGTRLTVV.